This entry lists 23 T cell receptor beta chains sequenced from one sample in a study of T cell responses to AZD1222 COVID-19 vaccine. This table comes from immunoSEQ multiplex PCR, and its TCRdb copy is limited to in-frame clones, with some not included. The table lists fewer than 110,000 clones, 90% of them singletons, with about 5% in the top ten. The sample in question was peripheral blood, obtained on day 0 of AZD1222 vaccination. Receptor source: an adult in good health.

The chain carries TRBV7-8 and TRBJ2-7; 7 bases align to TRBD1. The CDR3 is made up of 17 amino acids. Germline V CDR1 and CDR2: SGHVS, FQNEAQ. V dropped 0 bases and J dropped 3; count of bases not matched to a gene: 11. The DNA of the CDR3 is TGTGCCAGCAGCTTAGCGCCCGGCCAGGGGGATGTCTACGAGCAGTACTTC. Its protein product is CASSLAPGQGDVYEQYF.

This clone was detected only once. V is TRBV5-5 and J is TRBJ2-2; D is possibly TRBD1 (7 bases). Trimming took off 2 bases at V and 4 bases at J, with 12 bases between the two ends. The CDR3 loop spans 15 amino acids. CDR1 SGHKS and CDR2 YYEKEE come from the germline V gene (reference sequence). The CDR3 DNA reads as TGTGCCAGCAGCTTACAGGGGCGGGGCACCGGGGAGCTGTTTTTT. This codes for CASSLQGRGTGELFF.

V is TRBV5-1 and J is TRBJ2-1, with D perhaps matching TRBD2 (6 bases). V dropped 5 bases and J dropped 7 bases, with 10 bases sitting between them. In germline, CDR1 is SGHRS, CDR2 YFSETQ. The CDR3 spans 12 residues. The CDR3 is CASREGWNEQFF. The CDR3 DNA reads TGCGCCAGCAGGGAGGGGTGGAATGAGCAGTTCTTC. The variable domain in full, with the rest retrieved from reference TRBV5-1 and TRBJ2-1, is KAGVTQTPRYLIKTRGQQVTLSCSPISGHRSVSWYQQTPGQGLQFLFEYFSETQRNKGNFPGRFSGRQFSNSRSEMNVSTLELGDSALYLCASREGWNEQFFGPGTRLTVL.

V is TRBV5-4 and J is TRBJ2-3; maybe TRBD2 (6 bases). Trimming took 0 bases from V and 4 from J, leaving 18 bases between them. Germline V gives CDR1 SGHNT, CDR2 YYREEE (reference sequence). The CDR3 contains 17 residues. The CDR3 DNA is TGTGCCAGCAGCTTGGCCCGTTCGGCGGGCGGGGCAGATACGCAGTATTTT. Amino acid sequence: CASSLARSAGGADTQYF.

This clone has only one observation. The rearrangement links TRBV18 to TRBJ2-2; D might be TRBD1 (5 bases). V was shortened by 6 bases and J by 3 bases, with 14 bases between the two germline ends. The CDR3 runs 15 residues. In germline, CDR1 is KGHSH, CDR2 LQKENI. The DNA for the CDR3 is TGTGCCAGCTCGGGCAGGGTTCTGCACACCGGGGAGCTGTTTTTT. Protein: CASSGRVLHTGELFF.

The chain links TRBV2 to TRBJ1-5, with D possibly matching TRBD1 (6 bases). V lost 5 bases and J lost 3, with 17 bases in between. Germline V CDR1 and CDR2: SNHLY, FYNNEI. The CDR3 sequence is 16 residues long. The CDR3 nucleotides read TGTGCCAGCAGTCGGCGGGGGGGGCAGTCCAATCAGCCCCAGCATTTT. Encoded protein: CASSRRGGQSNQPQHF.

This clone was seen a single time. The V gene is TRBV24-1, the J gene TRBJ1-3; D is unresolved. Germline V gives CDR1 KGHDR, CDR2 SFDVKD. The V gene lost 3 bases and the J gene lost 0 bases, with 14 bases spanning the gap. The CDR3 loop spans 17 amino acids. CDR3 bases: TGTGCCACCAGTGATATCATCGGACCGATCTCTGGAAACACCATATATTTT. Protein: CATSDIIGPISGNTIYF.

The chain is built from TRBV2 and TRBJ2-3; D gene unclear. Trimming cost V 7 bases and J 4 bases, with 15 bases left between them. CDR1 and CDR2 from the germline V gene are SNHLY and FYNNEI. This CDR3 region has 14 residues. This chain's CDR3 is CASNLRLNPDTQYF. The CDR3 nucleotides are TGTGCCAGCAACCTCAGACTTAATCCAGATACGCAGTATTTT.

The genes are TRBV7-8 and TRBJ1-4; TRBD1 might be the D (5 bases). The CDR3 length is 15 residues. Trimming took 5 bases from V and 4 from J, leaving 14 bases between them. Germline-derived CDR1 and CDR2 are SGHVS and FQNEAQ. The CDR3, as DNA: TGTGCCAGCAGCCTGTCCGGACACCGTAATGAAAAACTGTTTTTT. Amino acid sequence: CASSLSGHRNEKLFF.

The chain carries TRBV7-9 and TRBJ1-2; D might be TRBD1 (5 bases). This CDR3 comprises 16 residues. V dropped 1 base and J dropped 8 bases, with 20 bases sitting between them. Germline values: CDR1 SEHNR, CDR2 FQNEAQ (reference sequence). The CDR3 loop reads CASSLGSGGGFVGYTF. CDR3 DNA sequence: TGTGCCAGCAGCTTAGGAAGCGGGGGAGGATTCGTCGGCTACACCTTC.

The rearrangement links TRBV5-5 to TRBJ1-6; perhaps TRBD1 as D (6 bases). Germline CDR1 and CDR2: SGHKS and YYEKEE (reference sequence). The CDR3 length is 15 residues. Trimming shortened V by 3 bases and J by 12 bases, and 19 bases separated the two germline ends. The CDR3 DNA reads TGTGCCAGCAGCTCACAGACAGGAAGTGGAGGACCCCTCCACTTT. Translation gives CASSSQTGSGGPLHF.

The chain has TRBV18 and TRBJ2-7, with D tentatively TRBD1 (6 bases). Per germline, CDR1 KGHSH and CDR2 LQKENI. Trimming cost V 6 bases and J 3 bases, with 15 bases left between them. The CDR3 is made up of 14 amino acids. The CDR3 DNA follows: TGTGCCAGCTCGCCGAGACAGGATAACTACGAGCAGTACTTC. It specifies CASSPRQDNYEQYF.

The chain links TRBV9 to TRBJ2-3; D might be TRBD2 (6 bases). This CDR3 region has 15 residues. The V gene lost 0 bases and the J gene lost 4 bases, with 12 bases spanning the gap. CDR1 SGDLS and CDR2 YYNGEE come from the germline V gene. CDR3 in DNA: TGTGCCAGCAGCGTAGGACTAGTTAGGGCAGATACGCAGTATTTT. Protein: CASSVGLVRADTQYF.

The V and J genes are TRBV3-1 (or the pseudogene TRBV3-2) and TRBJ2-4; D not certain. The V gene's germline CDR1 is LGHDT and CDR2 YNNKEL (reference sequence). The V end lost 4 bases, the J end lost 8 bases, and 12 bases lay between the germline ends. CDR3 length: 13 amino acids. The CDR3 DNA reads as TGTGCCAGCAGCCCCCCCCTTGGAGACATTCAGTACTTC. As protein: CASSPPLGDIQYF.

V usage is TRBV19 and J usage is TRBJ2-5; TRBD2 is a possible D gene (7 bases). From germline, CDR1 is LNHDA and CDR2 SQIVND (reference sequence). The CDR3 spans 16 residues. The V end lost 3 bases, the J end lost 5 bases, and 19 bases lay between the germline ends. CDR3 in amino acids: CASSIPSAGARETQYF. The CDR3 nucleotides are TGTGCCAGTAGTATCCCGTCGGCGGGGGCCCGGGAGACCCAGTACTTC.

J is TRBJ1-4 and V is TRBV2; perhaps TRBD1 as D (5 bases). Trimming pared 4 bases from V and 4 bases from J, leaving 16 bases between. The germline V gene encodes CDR1 SNHLY and CDR2 FYNNEI. The CDR3 is made up of 16 amino acids. This chain's CDR3 is CASSVQEPRGNEKLFF. In nucleotides, the CDR3 is TGTGCCAGCAGTGTACAGGAGCCCCGGGGTAATGAAAAACTGTTTTTT.

V and J are TRBV2 and TRBJ2-7; TRBD1 is a possible D gene (5 bases). Trimming took 6 bases from V and 2 from J, leaving 11 bases between them. Germline CDR1 and CDR2: SNHLY and FYNNEI. The CDR3 spans 13 residues. The chain's CDR3 is CASSGQGPYEQYF. The CDR3 DNA is TGTGCCAGCAGCGGCCAGGGCCCCTACGAGCAGTACTTC.

V is TRBV4-2 and J is TRBJ2-1; no clear D. The CDR3 has 13 amino acids. Germline V lookup: CDR1 LGHNA, CDR2 YNFKEQ. Trimming cost V 4 bases and J 9 bases, with 13 bases left between them. Written as DNA, the CDR3 is TGTGCCAGCAGCCTCGAAGGTAGGAGTGAGCAGTTCTTC. As protein: CASSLEGRSEQFF.

The rearrangement links TRBV5-4 to TRBJ2-1, with 9 bases lining up with TRBD2. Germline CDR1 SGHNT, CDR2 YYREEE (reference sequence). V gave up 0 bases and J gave up 2 bases; unmatched junction bases: 6. This CDR3 is built from 17 residues. CDR3 nucleotide sequence: TGTGCCAGCAGCTTGGGGGGAGCGGGGGGCACCTACAATGAGCAGTTCTTC. Residues: CASSLGGAGGTYNEQFF.

This chain joins TRBV11-3 and TRBJ1-3; 7 nucleotides line up with TRBD1. The CDR3 consists of 16 residues. V gave up 1 base and J gave up 5 bases; unmatched junction bases: 8. The germline V gene has CDR1 SGHNT and CDR2 YENEEA. The CDR3 DNA sequence: TGTGCCAGCAGCTTAGGGTCCGAGGGGGCGAGAAACACCATATATTTT. It specifies CASSLGSEGARNTIYF.

This clone was seen a single time. The gene calls are TRBV30 and TRBJ1-2; possible D gene TRBD1, 5 bases. This CDR3 is built from 15 residues. Germline V gene data show CDR1 as GTSNPN and CDR2 as SVGIG (reference sequence). The V end lost 5 bases, the J end lost 4 bases, and 20 bases lay between the germline ends. The CDR3 here is CAWVRDENWVYGYTF. DNA of the CDR3: TGTGCCTGGGTCCGGGACGAGAACTGGGTCTATGGCTACACCTTC.

V and J are TRBV18 and TRBJ1-5; no reliable D call. Per the germline V gene, CDR1 is KGHSH and CDR2 is LQKENI. The CDR3 loop spans 14 amino acids. The germline V and J ends were trimmed by 3 bases and 8 bases, with 14 bases remaining between them. The CDR3, as DNA: TGTGCCAGCTCACCTCGGTCCGTTAATGAGCCCCAGCATTTT. This translates into CASSPRSVNEPQHF.

This clone was counted a single time. The chain recombines TRBV5-1 with TRBJ1-5; no definite D call. CDR1 and CDR2 from the germline V gene are SGHRS and YFSETQ. This CDR3 comprises 15 residues. V was shortened by 0 bases and J by 6 bases, with 13 bases between the two germline ends. In nucleotides, the CDR3 is TGCGCCAGCAGCTTGGGTGTGGGGTTGGGTCAGCCCCAGCATTTT. Protein product: CASSLGVGLGQPQHF.